This entry lists 15 T cell receptor beta chains sequenced from one sample in a study of neoadjuvant nivolumab and ipilimumab in lung cancer. Clones were sequenced by immunoSEQ multiplex PCR, and TCRdb holds only the in-frame ones, with some missing. The table shows almost 2,000 clones, with 65% to 85% occurring only once. Sequencing used tumor tissue, obtained before neoadjuvant nivolumab, alone or with ipilimumab. Receptors originate from an adult with non-small cell lung cancer.

The chain is built from TRBV5-8 and TRBJ1-4; 7 nucleotides line up with TRBD1. Germline assignment: CDR1 SGHTS and CDR2 YDEGEE. V lost 4 bases, J lost 2 bases, and 5 bases stayed unmatched. CDR3 length equals 15 residues. The CDR3 nucleotides are TGTGCCAGCAGCCAGCAGGGGGTTACTAATGAAAAACTGTTTTTT. Amino acids: CASSQQGVTNEKLFF. The variable domain in full, with the rest retrieved from reference TRBV5-8 and TRBJ1-4, is EAGVTQSPTHLIKTRGQQATLRCSPISGHTSVYWYQQALGLGLQFLLWYDEGEERNRGNFPPRFSGRQFPNYSSELNVNALELEDSALYLCASSQQGVTNEKLFFGSGTQLSVL.

The count of this clone is one. The chain combines TRBV28 with TRBJ1-1; a possible D gene is TRBD1 (5 bases). Germline assignment: CDR1 MDHEN and CDR2 SYDVKM. The CDR3 is 16 residues long. The V gene lost 6 bases and the J gene lost 5 bases, with 22 bases spanning the gap. CDR3 loop: CASSRPGGGGETEAFF. Here the CDR3 DNA reads TGTGCCAGCAGCCGACCCGGGGGGGGAGGGGAAACTGAAGCTTTCTTT.

The V gene is TRBV18, the J gene TRBJ2-7, with TRBD2 matching over 11 bases. After removal of 3 bases from V and 0 bases from J, the junction contained 7 bases not matched to a gene. Germline assignment: CDR1 KGHSH and CDR2 LQKENI. CDR3 length: 17 residues. The CDR3 nucleotides are TGTGCCAGCTCACCCCAGACTAGCGGGACGAGCTCCTACGAGCAGTACTTC. Protein product: CASSPQTSGTSSYEQYF. The full variable domain, rest sourced from reference TRBV18 and TRBJ2-7, is NAGVMQNPRHLVRRRGQEARLRCSPMKGHSHVYWYRQLPEEGLKFMVYLQKENIIDESGMPKERFSAEFPKEGPSILRIQQVVRGDSAAYFCASSPQTSGTSSYEQYFGPGTRLTVT.

The chain is built from TRBV7-3 and TRBJ2-4, with D unclear. The V end lost 8 bases, the J end lost 1 base, and 3 bases lay between the germline ends. Germline CDR1 and CDR2: SGHTA and FQGTGA. The CDR3 has 11 amino acids. CDR3 sequence (DNA): TGTGCCAGCCGCGCCAAAAACATTCAGTACTTC. Translating gives CASRAKNIQYF.

The rearrangement joins TRBV30 to TRBJ1-5; no clear D gene. The CDR3 contains 15 residues. V was shortened by 2 bases and J by 6 bases, with 17 bases between the two germline ends. CDR1 GTSNPN and CDR2 SVGIG come from the germline V gene (reference sequence). The CDR3 DNA reads TGTGCCTGGAGTCTGGGAGTCCGAGGGAGTCAGCCCCAGCATTTT. Its translation is CAWSLGVRGSQPQHF.

The chain combines TRBV7-9 with TRBJ2-7, with TRBD1 identical over 7 bases. Germline V gene lookup returns CDR1 SEHNR and CDR2 FQNEAQ (reference sequence). CDR3 length: 15 residues. V trimming: 4 bases; J trimming: 1 base; junction bases outside the gene matches: 7. In DNA, the CDR3 is TGTGCCAGCAGCTCACCACAGGGGCATTCCTACGAGCAGTACTTC. Encoded protein: CASSSPQGHSYEQYF.

V and J are TRBV9 and TRBJ2-7, with a weak D call TRBD1 (6 bases). Trimming removed 2 bases at V and 5 bases at J, with 17 bases between. Germline assignment: CDR1 SGDLS and CDR2 YYNGEE. CDR3 length: 15 residues. CDR3 bases: TGTGCCAGCAGCGTCGGTCTACAGGGTTTCAACGAGCAGTACTTC. This codes for CASSVGLQGFNEQYF.

The V and J genes are TRBV5-1 and TRBJ2-3; D is perhaps TRBD2 (7 bases). Trimming pared 0 bases from V and 7 bases from J, leaving 12 bases between. Germline V gives CDR1 SGHRS, CDR2 YFSETQ. The length of the CDR3 is 14 residues. The CDR3 is CASSLVAGANTQYF. The CDR3 DNA follows: TGCGCCAGCAGCTTGGTTGCGGGGGCGAATACGCAGTATTTT.

The chain recombines TRBV30 with TRBJ2-7; D possibly matches TRBD1 or TRBD2 (5 bases each). The CDR3 totals 14 residues. CDR1 is GTSNPN and CDR2 is SVGIG in the germline V gene (reference sequence). V was pared by 0 bases and J by 9 bases, with 18 bases between. The CDR3 nucleotides are TGTGCCTGGAGTGTACCTGGGGACCCTCCTTGGCAGTACTTC. It specifies CAWSVPGDPPWQYF.

V usage is TRBV5-6 and J usage is TRBJ1-2; D is unclear. The CDR3 totals 14 residues. V was cut by 7 bases and J by 4 bases, with 17 bases left in between. Per the germline V gene, CDR1 is SGHDT and CDR2 is YYEEEE. CDR3 sequence reads: CASGASRKTYGYTF. The CDR3 bases are TGTGCCAGCGGTGCGAGTCGAAAGACCTATGGCTACACCTTC.

This sequence joins TRBV28 and TRBJ1-2; D call uncertain. CDR1 and CDR2 (germline): MDHEN, SYDVKM. V lost 4 bases and J 3 bases, leaving 24 bases between the germline ends. CDR3 size: 18 residues. The CDR3 DNA sequence: TGTGCCAGCAGTTCGAACAAAAAACAAGCACTCAATTACTATGGCTACACCTTC. Its translation is CASSSNKKQALNYYGYTF.

The CDR3 DNA is TGTGCCAGCAGTGCCGACAGGGAAAAAGCTTTCTTT. Translation gives CASSADREKAFF. The gene calls are TRBV2 and TRBJ1-1, with TRBD1 identical over 7 bases. The CDR3 totals 12 residues. V dropped 4 bases and J dropped 9; count of bases not matched to a gene: 5. Germline V CDR1 and CDR2: SNHLY, FYNNEI.

The rearrangement links TRBV19 to TRBJ2-3, with TRBD2 matching 15 bases. Germline assignment: CDR1 LNHDA and CDR2 SQIVND (reference sequence). The CDR3 spans 15 residues. The V gene end was trimmed by 6 bases and the J gene end by 4 bases; junction bases not matched to a gene: 2. In DNA form, the CDR3 reads TGTGCCAGTAGCTGGACTAGCGGGAGGGCAGATACGCAGTATTTT. This codes for CASSWTSGRADTQYF.

The chain recombines TRBV7-2 with TRBJ1-2; 8 nucleotides match TRBD1. The CDR3 length is 13 residues. J lost 8 bases, V lost 1 base, and 3 bases had no gene match. Germline V gene data show CDR1 as SGHTA and CDR2 as FQGNSA. The CDR3 is CASSLETGVGYTF. The CDR3 nucleotides read TGTGCCAGCAGCTTAGAGACAGGGGTGGGCTACACCTTC. The variable domain in full, with the rest retrieved from reference TRBV7-2 and TRBJ1-2, is GAGVSQSPSNKVTEKGKDVELRCDPISGHTALYWYRQSLGQGLEFLIYFQGNSAPDKSGLPSDRFSAERTGGSVSTLTIQRTQQEDSAVYLCASSLETGVGYTFGSGTRLTVV.

V usage is TRBV27 and J usage is TRBJ2-7; TRBD2 aligns across 13 bases. The CDR3 has 15 amino acids. The junction had 5 bases not matched to a gene; V was cut back by 6 bases and J by 3 bases. Germline V gene data show CDR1 as MNHEY and CDR2 as SMNVEV (reference sequence). The CDR3 protein is CASRTGTSGIYEQYF. The CDR3 DNA reads as TGTGCCAGCAGGACCGGGACTAGCGGGATCTACGAGCAGTACTTC.